This T cell receptor beta chain came from a study of memory CD4+ T cells and cytomegalovirus serostatus. Study as a whole: Healthy Belgian adult donors included under ten CMV-positive and 24 CMV-negative people.

The sort gate was single viable CD3+CD4+CD8-CD45RO+ cells for memory CD4+ T cells. After thawing, CD4+ T cells were positively selected. In the original analysis: Out-of-frame sequences were removed, leaving 2 million or so distinct TCRbeta sequences. Measured with immunoSEQ multiplex PCR; TCRdb has only the in-frame clones, and not every one. V, J and clone size derive from that table, while D and trimming were established from the DNA sequence. Of over 35,000 clones listed, 75% to 80% are singletons. CDR3 length: 16 amino acids. V was trimmed by 5 bases and J by 0 bases, leaving 16 bases between them. Per the germline V gene, CDR1 is SGHVS and CDR2 is FQNEAQ.

The origin of this receptor is an adult in good health and CMV-seronegative. Sequencing input: memory CD4+ T cells from blood. V and J are TRBV7-8 and TRBJ1-1; D is ambiguous. The CDR3 DNA reads as TGTGCCAGCAGCCCCATCCGCAGGCAAATGAACACTGAAGCTTTCTTT. Translating gives CASSPIRRQMNTEAFF.